Reported below is one TCR beta chain. Individuals drawn from approximately 26 US areas were roughly 18 to 95 years old. Which cohort a participant joined came from the clinical history participants gave. For recovered donors of Cohort 3, there were two negative PCRs, clearance, or symptom resolution. Under the authors' procedure: By means of reference gene primer amplification, nucleated cell counts were estimated. TCRdb's copy holds only in-frame clones and misses some; the assay was immunoSEQ multiplex PCR. That table furnishes V, J and clone size, whereas the DNA furnished D and trimming. Altogether about 370,000 clones are present, 80% to 90% being singletons, with the ten largest covering roughly 1%. The data were taken from a study of blood T cell repertoires in COVID-19. V was trimmed by 3 bases and J by 0 bases, leaving 18 bases between them. From germline, CDR1 is SGDLS and CDR2 YYNGEE. This CDR3 has 17 amino acids.

The rearrangement uses TRBV9 and TRBJ1-2; D possibly corresponds to TRBD1 (6 bases). The TCR sequence derives from a man in his late teens or twenties who had recovered from COVID-19. The specimen sequenced was PBMCs or T cells enriched from blood (not recorded which). CDR3 amino acids: CASSAGVGTLTNYGYTF. CDR3 coding DNA: TGTGCCAGCAGCGCCGGGGTGGGGACACTCACTAACTATGGCTACACCTTC.